Shown below are 19 T cell receptor beta chains from a single sample sequenced in a study of molecular identifiers for immune sequencing clone quantification (dated by TCRdb to 2016 to 2019). Receptor libraries were prepared by PCR. The sequencer listed for this sample is NextSeq 500. TCRdb ran its own pipeline on the public reads, namely fastp trimming at Q25 and MiXCR clone calling, and kept in-frame beta chains. Under each unique CDR3 protein, matching rows form one entry showing the most common genes and DNA. Present in this sample are approximately 590,000 distinct CDR3 sequences, over 25% of which were seen just once. The ten largest account for 0.7% to 0.95% of the sample. The sequenced sample was naive CD8+ T cells from blood, with Jurkat cell RNA spiked in. Sample cell subset or site, as interpreted from the label and publication: FACS-sorted CD8+CD4-CCR7+CD45RA+ naive T cells. The receptors shown here come from a human donor in good health. Some libraries in this study had Jurkat cell RNA spiked in.

This clonotype has a handful of counts. The chain joins TRBV10-2 to TRBJ1-5; D gene ambiguous. The CDR3 contains 13 residues. With 6 bases removed from V and 5 bases from J, the gap between germline ends came to 11 bases. CDR1 WSHSY and CDR2 SAAADI come from the germline V gene. This chain's CDR3 is CASRVATDQPQHF. The CDR3 DNA reads as TGCGCCAGCAGGGTGGCGACTGATCAGCCCCAGCATTTT.

The chain is built from TRBV11-2 and TRBJ2-7; TRBD1 aligns across 9 bases. CDR1 is SGHAT, CDR2 FQNNGV, per germline. The V segment lost 8 bases and the J segment 5 bases; nucleotides outside the gene matches: 10. This CDR3 region has 14 residues. The CDR3 region is CASAPGQGTNEQYF. In DNA form, the CDR3 reads TGTGCCAGCGCTCCGGGACAGGGCACCAACGAGCAGTACTTC. Full variable domain (outside the CDR3, taken from reference TRBV11-2 and TRBJ2-7): EAGVAQSPRYKIIEKRQSVAFWCNPISGHATLYWYQQILGQGPKLLIQFQNNGVVDDSQLPKDRFSAERLKGVDSTLKIQPAKLEDSAVYLCASAPGQGTNEQYFGPGTRLTVT.

In this sample, this clonotype turned up many times. The chain has TRBV4-2 and TRBJ2-1; D is unclear. Germline V gene data show CDR1 as LGHNA and CDR2 as YNFKEQ. The CDR3 loop spans 11 amino acids. V gave up 1 base and J gave up 9 bases, with 4 bases separating them. In DNA, the CDR3 is TGTGCCAGCAGCCAAGGGCCTGAGCAGTTCTTC. It yields the protein CASSQGPEQFF.

The table lists this clonotype with many counts. The chain employs TRBV23-1 and TRBJ2-2, with TRBD1 matching over 8 bases. TRBV23-1 qualifies as an ORF whose function is uncertain. Losses at the gene ends were 7 bases for V and 5 bases for J; bases not matched to a gene: 9. The CDR3 covers 15 residues. The CDR3 region is CASTRQGTRTGELFF. DNA for the CDR3: TGCGCCAGCACCAGACAGGGGACGAGGACCGGGGAGCTGTTTTTT.

A few counts support this clonotype. The rearrangement uses TRBV30 and TRBJ1-5; D remains ambiguous. The V and J ends lost 0 bases and 2 bases respectively, with 8 bases between them. This CDR3 has 14 amino acids. From germline, CDR1 is GTSNPN and CDR2 SVGIG (reference sequence). This chain's CDR3 is CAWSVAAGNQPQHF. The CDR3 nucleotides are TGTGCCTGGAGTGTAGCGGCAGGCAATCAGCCCCAGCATTTT.

In the case of this clonotype: Just one base apart from a much larger clone, this may be a read error. The rearrangement links TRBV7-9 to TRBJ2-7; the D is unclear. CDR1 SEHNR and CDR2 FQNEAQ come from the germline V gene (reference sequence). CDR3 length: 13 amino acids. The germline V and J ends were trimmed by 4 bases and 5 bases, with 12 bases remaining between them. The CDR3 DNA reads as TGTGCCAGCAGCTCCGGTGCGGCCCACGAGCAGTACTTC. It codes for CASSSGAAHEQYF. Full variable domain (outside the CDR3, taken from reference TRBV7-9 and TRBJ2-7): DTGVSQNPRHKITKRGQNVTFRCDPISEHNRLYWYRQTLGQGPEFLTYFQNEAQLEKSRLLSDRFSAERPKGSFSTLEIQRTEQGDSAMYLCASSSGAAHEQYFGPGTRLTVT.

CDR3 coding DNA: TGCGCCAGCAGCCAAGAACAGACCTACGAGCAGTACTTC. Translating it yields CASSQEQTYEQYF. The chain has TRBV4-3 and TRBJ2-7, with no clear D. CDR3 size: 13 residues. The V end lost 0 bases, the J end lost 2 bases, and 5 bases lay between the germline ends. CDR1 is LGHNA, CDR2 YSLEER, per germline.

The V and J genes are TRBV4-1 and TRBJ1-1; D perhaps matches TRBD1 (6 bases). The CDR3 is made up of 14 amino acids. Deletions cut 7 bases from V and 3 bases from J, with 15 bases between. Germline CDR1 and CDR2: MGHRA and YSYEKL. The CDR3 DNA sequence: TGCGCCAGCACCCTGGACAGAGGGGACACTGAAGCTTTCTTT. Translation: CASTLDRGDTEAFF.

This clonotype came up many times. The chain combines TRBV11-2 with TRBJ2-1, with D perhaps matching TRBD1 (6 bases). The CDR3 has 16 amino acids. Germline values: CDR1 SGHAT, CDR2 FQNNGV. The V gene lost 2 bases and the J gene lost 4 bases, with 15 bases spanning the gap. CDR3 amino acids: CASSLLGRTVYNEQFF. CDR3 coding DNA: TGTGCCAGCAGCTTACTCGGAAGGACAGTGTACAATGAGCAGTTCTTC.

This clonotype showed up many times. The gene calls are TRBV7-2 and TRBJ2-1; unclear D gene. V was pared by 5 bases and J by 8 bases, with 13 bases between. Germline loops: CDR1 SGHTA, CDR2 FQGNSA. The CDR3 length is 13 residues. The CDR3 region is CASSPDDGDEQFF. CDR3 nucleotides: TGTGCCAGCAGCCCCGACGATGGCGATGAGCAGTTCTTC.

CDR3 in amino acids: CASSIVPVGNEQFF. Written as DNA, the CDR3 is TGTGCCAGTAGTATAGTACCGGTCGGCAATGAGCAGTTCTTC. The chain employs TRBV19 and TRBJ2-1; D not certain. From germline, CDR1 is LNHDA and CDR2 SQIVND (reference sequence). The CDR3 is 14 residues long. The V and J ends lost 1 base and 6 bases respectively, with 10 bases between them.

A few counts support this clonotype. The rearrangement links TRBV11-2 to TRBJ2-1; D is ambiguous. The CDR3 length is 14 residues. Germline CDR1 SGHAT, CDR2 FQNNGV. Trimming took 5 bases from V and 6 from J, leaving 14 bases between them. CDR3 nucleotides: TGTGCCAGCAGCCAAAGTGGGGATGTCAATGAGCAGTTCTTC. Protein product: CASSQSGDVNEQFF.

This clonotype has ten or more counts. Sequence at one end of the junction differs from germline and may be a read error. V is TRBV7-7 and J is TRBJ2-3, with D tentatively TRBD2 (5 bases). The CDR3 has 14 residues. Germline V gene data show CDR1 as SSHAT and CDR2 as FNYEAQ (reference sequence). CDR3 sequence (DNA): TGTGCTAGCAGCTTAGCCGGGAACACAGATACGCAGTATTTT. Translating gives CASSLAGNTDTQYF.

In this sample, this clonotype turned up once. The chain couples TRBV19 to TRBJ1-2; D might be TRBD1 (5 bases). Germline values: CDR1 LNHDA, CDR2 SQIVND (reference sequence). The ends were cut back, 4 bases at V and 2 bases at J, with 8 bases in the middle. The CDR3 loop spans 13 amino acids. CDR3 sequence reads: CASSRGGNYGYTF. CDR3 nucleotide sequence: TGTGCCAGTAGTAGGGGCGGAAACTATGGCTACACCTTC.

This clonotype was recorded at least ten times. The chain carries TRBV4-3 and TRBJ1-6; D is possibly TRBD1 (6 bases). Germline V gene data show CDR1 as LGHNA and CDR2 as YSLEER. This CDR3 spans 17 amino acids. V was pared by 0 bases and J by 0 bases, with 9 bases between. The CDR3 reads CASSQETGSSYNSPLHF. The CDR3 coding sequence is TGCGCCAGCAGCCAAGAAACAGGGAGCTCCTATAATTCACCCCTCCACTTT.

This clonotype was seen at least ten times. The chain links TRBV6-5 to TRBJ2-1; possible D gene TRBD2, 5 bases. This CDR3 contains 14 residues. V was clipped by 5 bases and J by 4 bases, with 12 bases between them. CDR1 is MNHEY and CDR2 is SVGAGI in the germline V gene. CDR3 sequence: CASSPPGVYNEQFF. As DNA, the CDR3 is TGTGCCAGCAGTCCCCCCGGGGTATACAATGAGCAGTTCTTC.

This clonotype was observed many times. The V call is TRBV9, the J call TRBJ2-3; a weak D match, TRBD2 (5 bases). Germline lookup yields CDR1 SGDLS and CDR2 YYNGEE. Trimming removed 4 bases at V and 1 base at J, with 16 bases between. The CDR3 has 16 residues. The CDR3 DNA sequence: TGTGCCAGCAGCCGACTCGTACTAGAGGGCACAGATACGCAGTATTTT. It translates to CASSRLVLEGTDTQYF. The whole variable domain, filled in from reference TRBV9 and TRBJ2-3, reads DSGVTQTPKHLITATGQRVTLRCSPRSGDLSVYWYQQSLDQGLQFLIQYYNGEERAKGNILERFSAQQFPDLHSELNLSSLELGDSALYFCASSRLVLEGTDTQYFGPGTRLTVL.

The table lists this clonotype with many counts. The chain is built from TRBV5-5 and TRBJ2-7; 10 bases align to TRBD2. The V gene's germline CDR1 is SGHKS and CDR2 YYEKEE (reference sequence). The CDR3 runs to 15 residues. V lost 2 bases, J lost 5 bases, and 7 bases stayed unmatched. The CDR3 DNA reads TGTGCCAGCAGCTTCCGGCTAGCGGGAGTTAACGAGCAGTACTTC. It specifies CASSFRLAGVNEQYF.

The sample holds a few counts of this clonotype. V usage is TRBV6-4 and J usage is TRBJ1-2; D gene unclear. With 0 bases removed from V and 8 bases from J, the gap between germline ends came to 16 bases. The CDR3 is 15 residues long. The germline gives CDR1 MRHNA, CDR2 SNTAGT. In nucleotides, the CDR3 is TGTGCCAGCAGTGACTCGACTGAGGAATGGAGAGGCTACACCTTC. It translates to CASSDSTEEWRGYTF.